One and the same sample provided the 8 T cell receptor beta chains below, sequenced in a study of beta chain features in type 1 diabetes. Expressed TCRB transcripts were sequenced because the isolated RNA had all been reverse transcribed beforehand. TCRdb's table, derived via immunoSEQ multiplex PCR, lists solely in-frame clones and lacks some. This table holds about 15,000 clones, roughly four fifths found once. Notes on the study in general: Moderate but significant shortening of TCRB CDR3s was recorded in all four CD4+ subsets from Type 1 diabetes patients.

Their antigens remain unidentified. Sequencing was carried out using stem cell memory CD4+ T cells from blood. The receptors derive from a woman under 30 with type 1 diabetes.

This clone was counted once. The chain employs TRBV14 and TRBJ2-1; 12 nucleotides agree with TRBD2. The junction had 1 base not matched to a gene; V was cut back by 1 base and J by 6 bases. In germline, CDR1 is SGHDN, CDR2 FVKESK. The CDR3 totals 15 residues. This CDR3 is CASSQGTSGINEQFF. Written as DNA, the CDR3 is TGTGCCAGCAGCCAAGGGACTAGCGGGATCAATGAGCAGTTCTTC.

This chain's CDR3 is CASSRGTGHYTF. In DNA, the CDR3 is TGTGCCAGCAGTAGGGGGACAGGTCACTACACCTTC. The chain carries TRBV27 and TRBJ1-2, with 8 positions matching TRBD1. The V gene end was trimmed by 5 bases and the J gene end by 10 bases; junction bases not matched to a gene: 6. CDR1 and CDR2 (germline): MNHEY, SMNVEV (reference sequence). The CDR3 contains 12 residues.

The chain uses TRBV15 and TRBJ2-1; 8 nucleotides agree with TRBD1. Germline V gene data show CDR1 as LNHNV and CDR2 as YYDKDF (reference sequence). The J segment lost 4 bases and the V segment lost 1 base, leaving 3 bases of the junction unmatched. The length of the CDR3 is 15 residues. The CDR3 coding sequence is TGTGCCACCAGCAGAGGAAGACAGGGGTACAATGAGCAGTTCTTC. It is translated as CATSRGRQGYNEQFF.

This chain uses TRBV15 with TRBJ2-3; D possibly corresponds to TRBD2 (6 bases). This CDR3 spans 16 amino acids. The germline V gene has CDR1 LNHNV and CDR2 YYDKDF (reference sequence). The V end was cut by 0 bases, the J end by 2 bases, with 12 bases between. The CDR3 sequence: CATSRDWRGLTDTQYF. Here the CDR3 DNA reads TGTGCCACCAGCAGAGATTGGCGGGGACTCACAGATACGCAGTATTTT.

The DNA for the CDR3 is TGTGCCAGCAGCCCAGACCCCGGGACAGCCCAGTACGTC. Its translation is CASSPDPGTAQYV. The chain uses TRBV7-2 and TRBJ2-7, with TRBD1 identical over 7 bases. Trimming cost V 5 bases and J 10 bases; bases outside gene matches: 11. Looked up from germline, CDR1 is SGHTA and CDR2 is FQGNSA. CDR3 length: 13 amino acids.

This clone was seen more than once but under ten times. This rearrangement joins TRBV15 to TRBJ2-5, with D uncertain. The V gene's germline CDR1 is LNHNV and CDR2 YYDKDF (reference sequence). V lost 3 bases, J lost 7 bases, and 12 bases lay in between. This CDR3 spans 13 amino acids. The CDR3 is CATSRTFAGTQYF. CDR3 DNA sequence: TGTGCCACCAGCAGGACATTCGCTGGGACCCAGTACTTC. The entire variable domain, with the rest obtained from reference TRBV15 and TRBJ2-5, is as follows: DAMVIQNPRYQVTQFGKPVTLSCSQTLNHNVMYWYQQKSSQAPKLLFHYYDKDFNNEADTPDNFQSRRPNTSFCFLDIRSPGLGDTAMYLCATSRTFAGTQYFGPGTRLLVL.

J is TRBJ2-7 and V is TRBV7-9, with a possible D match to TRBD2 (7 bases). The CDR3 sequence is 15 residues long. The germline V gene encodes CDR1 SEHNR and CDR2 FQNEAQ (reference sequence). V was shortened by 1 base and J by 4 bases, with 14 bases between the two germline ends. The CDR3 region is CASSLVGGGAYEQYF. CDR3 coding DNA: TGTGCCAGCAGCTTAGTGGGTGGGGGGGCGTACGAGCAGTACTTC.

Here the CDR3 DNA reads TGTGCCAGCAGCTTAGATTCGACAGGGGGCCGAGAAAAACTGTTTTTT. It translates to CASSLDSTGGREKLFF. The chain recombines TRBV7-9 with TRBJ1-4; 10 bases are a match to TRBD1. Germline V gene data show CDR1 as SEHNR and CDR2 as FQNEAQ (reference sequence). The trim removed 1 base at V and 8 bases at J, leaving 7 bases unmatched. This CDR3 is 16 amino acids long.